Below are 26 T cell receptor beta chains sequenced from a single sample in a study of blood T cell repertoires in COVID-19. Sequencing used immunoSEQ multiplex PCR; TCRdb keeps in-frame clones, though not all of them. The sample lists about 72,000 clones; 82% were seen once. Input material: peripheral blood. The receptors here all came from a human donor in a cohort sampled during active COVID-19.

J is TRBJ2-1 and V is TRBV3-1 (or the pseudogene TRBV3-2); 7 bases match TRBD1. Trimming at V came to 4 bases and at J to 8 bases, leaving 8 bases not matched to a gene. The CDR3 spans 14 residues. Per germline, CDR1 LGHDT and CDR2 YNNKEL (reference sequence). CDR3: CASSPSHRGYEQFF. The CDR3 nucleotides are TGTGCCAGCAGCCCTTCTCACAGGGGCTATGAGCAGTTCTTC.

The chain joins TRBV7-2 to TRBJ2-7; D is uncertain. Germline CDR1 is SGHTA and CDR2 is FQGNSA. The V end lost 1 base, the J end lost 2 bases, and 9 bases lay between the germline ends. This CDR3 has 14 amino acids. CDR3 nucleotides: TGTGCCAGCAGCTTAGGGGCAGCAACCTACGAGCAGTACTTC. It codes for CASSLGAATYEQYF.

This chain uses TRBV2 with TRBJ2-5; D gene unclear. Looked up from germline, CDR1 is SNHLY and CDR2 is FYNNEI. The V end was cut by 3 bases, the J end by 0 bases, with 2 bases between. The CDR3 contains 12 residues. CDR3 sequence (DNA): TGTGCCAGCAGTGACGACCAAGAGACCCAGTACTTC. This gives the protein CASSDDQETQYF.

The sample holds a few counts of this clone. V and J are TRBV7-3 and TRBJ2-1, with 7 bases that match TRBD2. There are 17 residues in the CDR3. After removal of 5 bases from V and 2 bases from J, the junction contained 12 bases not matched to a gene. CDR1 is SGHTA and CDR2 is FQGTGA in the germline V gene. DNA of the CDR3: TGTGCCAGCAGCCCGACCCCCGGGGGGTCAACCTACAATGAGCAGTTCTTC. This translates into CASSPTPGGSTYNEQFF.

This chain's CDR3 is CASKTPEGAGYGYTF. CDR3 sequence (DNA): TGTGCCAGCAAGACACCTGAGGGGGCAGGATATGGCTACACCTTC. V is TRBV2 and J is TRBJ1-2, with 7 bases aligning to TRBD1. Germline loops: CDR1 SNHLY, CDR2 FYNNEI. CDR3 length equals 15 residues. Trimming took 7 bases from V and 5 from J; bases not matched to a gene: 13.

The V gene is TRBV5-1, the J gene TRBJ1-5; D is possibly TRBD1 (6 bases). The CDR3 consists of 15 residues. Germline-derived CDR1 and CDR2 are SGHRS and YFSETQ. The germline V and J ends were trimmed by 0 bases and 4 bases, with 11 bases remaining between them. The CDR3: CASSLAGQTNQPQHF. CDR3 DNA sequence: TGCGCCAGCAGCTTGGCCGGACAGACAAATCAGCCCCAGCATTTT.

This chain connects TRBV7-9 to TRBJ1-6, with unresolved D. Germline V gene sequence: CDR1 SEHNR, CDR2 FQNEAQ (reference sequence). V was shortened by 8 bases and J by 2 bases, with 16 bases between the two germline ends. This CDR3 is built from 16 residues. CDR3 DNA: TGTGCCAGCTCCAGTGGGGAGCAGGCCTATAATTCACCCCTCCACTTT. Translating gives CASSSGEQAYNSPLHF.

The chain joins TRBV4-1 to TRBJ2-7, with TRBD2 identical over 12 bases. CDR3 length: 14 residues. The V and J ends lost 4 bases and 4 bases, in that order; junction bases with no gene match: 2. Germline CDR1 and CDR2: MGHRA and YSYEKL. The CDR3 nucleotides read TGCGCCAGCAGCCCCGGGACTAGCGGGTACGAGCAGTACTTC. Its translation: CASSPGTSGYEQYF.

This chain joins TRBV3-1 (or the pseudogene TRBV3-2) and TRBJ2-7, with 11 bases aligning to TRBD1. The CDR3 runs 16 residues. V lost 1 base to trimming and J lost 3 bases; unmatched junction nucleotides: 5. CDR1 and CDR2 from the germline V gene are LGHDT and YNNKEL (reference sequence). CDR3 DNA sequence: TGTGCCAGCAGCCAAGTTTTTGGGACAGGGGGCTACGAGCAGTACTTC. It specifies CASSQVFGTGGYEQYF.

This rearrangement joins TRBV5-5 to TRBJ2-7; D ambiguous. The V end lost 0 bases, the J end lost 3 bases, and 7 bases lay between the germline ends. The CDR3 loop spans 13 amino acids. The germline gives CDR1 SGHKS, CDR2 YYEKEE (reference sequence). The DNA of the CDR3 is TGTGCCAGCAGCTTGGCCCTGTACTACGAGCAGTACTTC. Translated: CASSLALYYEQYF.

This chain links TRBV11-1 with TRBJ1-5; D remains ambiguous. The V gene lost 6 bases and the J gene lost 4 bases, with 16 bases spanning the gap. The CDR3 is 15 amino acids. Germline CDR1 and CDR2: SGHAT and FQDESV (reference sequence). The CDR3 sequence is CASRFIWHPNQPQHF. The CDR3, as DNA: TGTGCCAGCAGGTTCATTTGGCACCCGAATCAGCCCCAGCATTTT.

CDR3 sequence: CASMPGQGFHEQYF. The CDR3, as DNA: TGTGCCAGCATGCCGGGACAGGGTTTCCACGAGCAGTACTTC. This chain connects TRBV5-6 to TRBJ2-7; 9 bases match TRBD1. Per the germline V gene, CDR1 is SGHDT and CDR2 is YYEEEE. This CDR3 is built from 14 residues. J lost 5 bases, V lost 6 bases, and 9 bases had no gene match.

This chain joins TRBV5-6 and TRBJ1-3, with D hard to call. V lost 2 bases and J 0 bases, leaving 9 bases between the germline ends. The CDR3 is 15 amino acids. CDR1 is SGHDT and CDR2 is YYEEEE in the germline V gene. The CDR3 bases are TGTGCCAGCAGCTTCGGGGTAATCTCTGGAAACACCATATATTTT. It translates to CASSFGVISGNTIYF.

The rearrangement joins TRBV29-1 to TRBJ2-1; D is possibly TRBD2 (6 bases). Germline CDR1 SQVTM, CDR2 ANQGSEA. With 6 bases removed from V and 0 bases from J, the gap between germline ends came to 12 bases. The CDR3 runs 14 residues. The CDR3 sequence: CSVRRGSSYNEQFF. Written as DNA, the CDR3 is TGCAGCGTCCGTCGGGGGAGCTCCTACAATGAGCAGTTCTTC.

This clone was detected only a few times. This rearrangement joins TRBV6-1 to TRBJ2-7, with TRBD1 as a possible D gene (5 bases). V lost 2 bases and J lost 5, with 13 bases in between. The CDR3 has 14 residues. The V gene's germline CDR1 is MNHNS and CDR2 SASEGT. CDR3: CASSEQGSPNEQYF. In DNA, the CDR3 is TGTGCCAGCAGTGAACAGGGATCCCCCAACGAGCAGTACTTC.

This chain connects TRBV10-3 to TRBJ2-1, with D possibly TRBD2 on 6 matching bases. From germline, CDR1 is ENHRY and CDR2 SYGVKD. V gave up 4 bases and J gave up 0 bases, with 10 bases separating them. The CDR3 sequence is 15 residues long. The CDR3 sequence is CAISGTGLSYNEQFF. DNA for the CDR3: TGTGCCATCAGTGGCACGGGACTCTCCTACAATGAGCAGTTCTTC.

The chain is built from TRBV27 and TRBJ1-5; D is uncertain. Germline loops: CDR1 MNHEY, CDR2 SMNVEV (reference sequence). Deletions cut 2 bases from V and 4 bases from J, with 6 bases between. The length of the CDR3 is 13 residues. The CDR3: CASSLVENQPQHF. The CDR3, as DNA: TGTGCCAGCAGTTTAGTAGAGAATCAGCCCCAGCATTTT.

The chain combines TRBV23-1 with TRBJ2-1; no clear D gene. TRBV23-1 is an ORF, with its function uncertain. The CDR3 has 16 residues. Trimming pared 0 bases from V and 0 bases from J, leaving 9 bases between. The chain's CDR3 is CASSQSWSYSYNEQFF. The CDR3 DNA sequence: TGCGCCAGCAGTCAATCCTGGTCCTACTCCTACAATGAGCAGTTCTTC.

The chain uses TRBV10-3 and TRBJ2-4, with 8 bases that match TRBD1. This CDR3 has 13 residues. V dropped 3 bases and J dropped 12; count of bases not matched to a gene: 7. CDR1 is ENHRY and CDR2 is SYGVKD in the germline V gene. In DNA form, the CDR3 reads TGTGCCATCAGTGACAGGGGACAGGATTCTCAGTACTTC. Protein: CAISDRGQDSQYF.

The rearrangement joins TRBV6-2 or TRBV6-3 to TRBJ1-5; D perhaps matches TRBD1 (6 bases). The CDR3 contains 15 residues. Trimming stripped 6 bases from V and 3 bases from J, with 15 bases between. Germline assignment: CDR1 MNHEY and CDR2 SVGEGT. The CDR3 is CASSDFDRYNQPQHF. The CDR3 DNA follows: TGTGCCAGCAGCGACTTCGACAGGTACAATCAGCCCCAGCATTTT.

This chain connects TRBV2 to TRBJ1-4; no definite D call. Trimming stripped 6 bases from V and 8 bases from J, with 7 bases between. Germline values: CDR1 SNHLY, CDR2 FYNNEI. This CDR3 region has 11 residues. The CDR3 reads CASRSSEKLFF. CDR3 nucleotides: TGTGCCAGCAGATCGAGCGAAAAACTGTTTTTT.

V is TRBV27 and J is TRBJ1-2; 8 bases match TRBD1. This CDR3 region has 16 residues. The germline CDR1 and CDR2 sequences are MNHEY and SMNVEV (reference sequence). The V segment lost 5 bases and the J segment 0 bases; nucleotides outside the gene matches: 8. CDR3 region: CASSPGQGLANYGYTF. In DNA, the CDR3 is TGTGCCAGCAGTCCCGGACAGGGCCTAGCTAACTATGGCTACACCTTC.

The chain employs TRBV3-1 (or the pseudogene TRBV3-2) and TRBJ1-2; 8 positions agree with TRBD1. The CDR3 sequence is 13 residues long. The germline CDR1 and CDR2 sequences are LGHDT and YNNKEL (reference sequence). The V gene end was trimmed by 3 bases and the J gene end by 9 bases; junction bases not matched to a gene: 6. CDR3 sequence: CASSQGQGARYTF. The CDR3 coding sequence is TGTGCCAGCAGCCAGGGCCAGGGGGCACGCTACACCTTC.

This chain links TRBV9 with TRBJ2-7, with a tentative D call TRBD2 (5 bases). V lost 6 bases, J lost 6 bases, and 22 bases lay in between. CDR3 length equals 15 residues. The germline CDR1 and CDR2 sequences are SGDLS and YYNGEE. The CDR3 DNA is TGTGCCAGCAATTCAGCTGGGAGCGCCGCGGGCGAGCAGTACTTC. Amino acids: CASNSAGSAAGEQYF.

The chain recombines TRBV6-2 or TRBV6-3 with TRBJ1-5; 7 bases are shared with TRBD1. The germline V gene encodes CDR1 MNHEY and CDR2 SVGEGT. This CDR3 comprises 13 residues. V was pared by 4 bases and J by 7 bases, with 4 bases of the junction left unmatched. The CDR3 DNA sequence: TGTGCCAGCAGTTCCAGGGGGGAGCAGCCCCAGCATTTT. Translated: CASSSRGEQPQHF.

The CDR3 loop is CASSEWQGREQYF. The CDR3 nucleotides are TGTGCCAGCAGTGAGTGGCAGGGAAGGGAGCAGTACTTC. V gene TRBV25-1 combines with J gene TRBJ2-7; a possible D gene is TRBD1 (5 bases). Between the trimmed V and J ends, which lost 3 bases and 7 bases, there was a span of 13 bases. The V gene's germline CDR1 is MGHDK and CDR2 SYGVNS. This CDR3 contains 13 residues.